The T cell receptor beta chain under discussion was sequenced for a study of T cell changes during pregnancy in multiple sclerosis. The CDR3 has 15 residues. Germline V gives CDR1 SGHTA, CDR2 FQGNSA. V was shortened by 5 bases and J by 3 bases, with 17 bases between the two germline ends. Generated by immunoSEQ multiplex PCR, the TCRdb table keeps only in-frame clones and is missing some. The sample has roughly 90,000 clones; roughly 90% are singletons. The TCR was taken from a female donor with multiple sclerosis, enrolled in a pregnancy study. This sequence joins TRBV7-2 and TRBJ2-7; D is perhaps TRBD1 (5 bases). The specimen was peripheral blood, collected before pregnancy. The CDR3 reads CASSPYRSLNYEQYF. The CDR3 DNA is TGTGCCAGCAGCCCCTACAGGTCCCTTAACTACGAGCAGTACTTC.